The rows below give T cell receptor beta chains drawn from one sample of a study of regulatory dendritic cells for organ transplantation. Libraries were prepared by immunoSEQ multiplex PCR; TCRdb keeps only in-frame clonotypes and omits some of them. Of under 40,000 clones listed, around nine tenths are singletons. Source material: naive CD8+ T cells from blood. The receptors come from a human donor in good health. The CDR3 runs from the conserved cysteine through the conserved F or W. The order of the fields is V gene, J gene, D gene, clone size, CDR3 DNA, CDR3 protein. D genes are given only for firm matches. The listing skips clone size in some rows; elsewhere it reads once, few, many or a size class.

v_gene: TRBV27
j_gene: TRBJ2-1
d_gene: TRBD1
abundance: .
CDR3nt: TGTGCCAGCAGTTTTAGACAGGGGTCCTACAATGAGCAGTTCTTC
CDR3aa: CASSFRQGSYNEQFF

v_gene: TRBV5-6
j_gene: TRBJ2-3
d_gene: TRBD2
abundance: .
CDR3nt: TGTGCCAGCAGCGTGATCGAGCGGGGGTTAGATACGCAGTATTTT
CDR3aa: CASSVIERGLDTQYF

v_gene: TRBV14
j_gene: TRBJ1-3
d_gene: .
abundance: .
CDR3nt: TGTGCCAGCAGCCTGCTGTTGGGACGAACTGGAAACACCATATATTTT
CDR3aa: CASSLLLGRTGNTIYF

v_gene: TRBV9
j_gene: TRBJ1-1
d_gene: TRBD1
abundance: .
CDR3nt: TGTGCCAGCAGCCCGGGACAGGGAGTCACTGAAGCTTTCTTT
CDR3aa: CASSPGQGVTEAFF

v_gene: TRBV27
j_gene: TRBJ2-1
d_gene: .
abundance: .
CDR3nt: TGTGCCAGCGGTCGCCGTAATGAGCAGTTCTTC
CDR3aa: CASGRRNEQFF

v_gene: TRBV10-2
j_gene: TRBJ1-5
d_gene: .
abundance: few
CDR3nt: TGCGCCGCAAGCGAGGGGAATCAGCCCCAGCATTTT
CDR3aa: CAASEGNQPQHF

v_gene: TRBV29-1
j_gene: TRBJ1-1
d_gene: .
abundance: .
CDR3nt: TGCAGCGCGAGGCGAAGAGGGACTGAAGCTTTCTTT
CDR3aa: CSARRRGTEAFF

v_gene: TRBV2
j_gene: TRBJ2-3
d_gene: .
abundance: .
CDR3nt: TGTGCCACTTATACTACCCGCACAGATACGCAGTATTTT
CDR3aa: CATYTTRTDTQYF

v_gene: TRBV2
j_gene: TRBJ2-7
d_gene: .
abundance: .
CDR3nt: TGTGCCACCCCCCCAGGGCAGGGGACCGAGCAGTACTTC
CDR3aa: CATPPGQGTEQYF

v_gene: TRBV4-2
j_gene: TRBJ1-4
d_gene: .
abundance: .
CDR3nt: TGTGCCAGCAGCCAGGCGGACAGAACAAATGAAAAACTGTTTTTT
CDR3aa: CASSQADRTNEKLFF

v_gene: TRBV9
j_gene: TRBJ2-1
d_gene: TRBD2
abundance: .
CDR3nt: TGTGCCAGCAGCGTAGTAGGAACTAGCGGGGAGCAGCAGTTCTTC
CDR3aa: CASSVVGTSGEQQFF

v_gene: TRBV28
j_gene: TRBJ1-1
d_gene: .
abundance: .
CDR3nt: TGTGCCAGCAGTTTATCCAGGGACACTGAAGCTTTCTTT
CDR3aa: CASSLSRDTEAFF

v_gene: TRBV14
j_gene: TRBJ2-7
d_gene: TRBD1
abundance: .
CDR3nt: TGTGCCAGCAGCGCAAGGCCCTGGGACAGCGACTACGAGCAGTACTTC
CDR3aa: CASSARPWDSDYEQYF

v_gene: TRBV27
j_gene: TRBJ2-1
d_gene: .
abundance: .
CDR3nt: TGTGCCAGCAGTTTATTCCAGGCCACCACCTACAATGAGCAGTTCTTC
CDR3aa: CASSLFQATTYNEQFF

v_gene: TRBV29-1
j_gene: TRBJ1-1
d_gene: .
abundance: few
CDR3nt: TGCAGCGTTGAAGATAGGGAGGGGAGGGCTTTCTTT
CDR3aa: CSVEDREGRAFF

v_gene: TRBV30
j_gene: TRBJ2-2
d_gene: .
abundance: .
CDR3nt: TGTGCCCACGACCCAACCGGGGAGCTGTTTTTT
CDR3aa: CAHDPTGELFF

v_gene: TRBV29-1
j_gene: TRBJ2-7
d_gene: .
abundance: .
CDR3nt: TGCAGCGTTGCCGGGGCGGGCGCGGAGCAGTACTTC
CDR3aa: CSVAGAGAEQYF